This T cell receptor beta chain was identified during a study of CD8 T cells in ankylosing spondylitis. General observations from the study: As for the disease-linked clones, they showed a CD8+ phenotype and occurred at relatively low frequencies in peripheral blood. Significant enrichment of disease-linked clones was reportedly seen in matched ankylosing spondylitis synovial fluid.

TCRdb reprocessed the 5' RACE reads via MiXCR and lists one record per CDR3 protein. The profile shows roughly 250,000 distinct CDR3 sequences, about 10% of them singletons. This clonotype has at least ten counts. Its antigen is currently unknown. CDR1 SNHLY and CDR2 FYNNEI come from the germline V gene. The CDR3 runs 13 residues. V gave up 6 bases and J gave up 7 bases, with 12 bases separating them. Sequenced sample: blood, either unsorted or a sorted T cell fraction (not recorded which). V is TRBV2 and J is TRBJ1-4; D gene ambiguous. The source is a male donor with ankylosing spondylitis or in good health (not recorded which). The DNA for the CDR3 is TGTGCCAGCAGGGAGGCCGGCGGTGAAAAACTGTTTTTT. Protein product: CASREAGGEKLFF.